This entry concerns a single T cell receptor (beta chain). No cognate antigen has been identified for it. No base quality information exists; no much larger clone differs at one position. These data come from a study of early T cells in non-severe SARS-CoV-2 infection (dated by TCRdb to about 2021). Broadly, across the study: Because TCR sequencing was done on bulk RNA from unsorted whole blood, the alpha and beta chains could not be paired. What the authors observed across the whole study: VDJdb matching was skewed toward anti-spike CD8 responses and likely underestimated virus-specific expansions, missing private and CD4 specificities.

Receptors were amplified or captured by 5' RACE. Sequenced on a NextSeq 500. The TCR library protocol attached unique molecular identifiers to individual cDNA molecules to correct for sequencing error and PCR bias. TCR alpha and beta chains were both sequenced, and the abundances of alpha and beta sequences in each sample were closely correlated with each other. On the study's bioinformatics: V gene, J gene and CDR3 annotation of TCR sequences was performed with Decombinator V4. Expanded TCRs were defined as changing significantly between any two time points under a Poisson model with p below 0.0001. TCR abundances were normalised to the total number of TCRs sequenced in each sample and reported as counts per million. TRAV1-2 paired with TRAJ12, TRAJ20 or TRAJ33 defined MAIT TCRs, while TRAV10 paired with TRAJ18 defined iNKT TCRs. VDJdb, accessed 1 November 2021, was searched for CMV, EBV and SARS-CoV-2 annotated TCRs, excluding TCRs annotated for multiple antigens. The public reads were run again by TCRdb, first through fastp at Q25 and then through MiXCR, and only productive beta chains were kept. Each CDR3 protein appears once, grouped with its most common genes and DNA. The V and J calls here are based on TCRdb, not the publication. Present in this sample are approximately 50,000 distinct CDR3 sequences, less than 15% of which were seen just once. Jointly, the top ten make up around 2.6% of the sample.

Based on the germline V gene (reference sequence), the CDR1 and CDR2 sequences are MNHEY and SMNVEV. The CDR3 has 15 amino acids, counting the end cysteine and phenylalanine. Solely the CDR3 DNA is kept, with 45 bases framed from the first base. The germline ends are 23 bases apart after V is trimmed by 5 bases and J by 12 bases. The study was a case-control design nested within a healthcare worker cohort in London, UK, with weekly nasopharyngeal swab PCR tests and blood sampling. Healthcare workers were enrolled in the week of the UK lockdown, from 23 to 31 March 2020, and were followed every week for up to roughly 16 weeks.

The TCR originated in an adult who was a healthcare worker with PCR-confirmed SARS-CoV-2 infection or an uninfected control (not recorded which). The rearranged segments are TRBV27 and TRBJ2-1, with a weak D call of TRBD2 (6 bases match). Sequenced here: whole blood, sampled at baseline. The CDR3 has the sequence CASSRTGTGLYWQFF. The nucleotides are TGTGCCAGCAGTCGGACCGGGACGGGACTTTATTGGCAGTTCTTC.